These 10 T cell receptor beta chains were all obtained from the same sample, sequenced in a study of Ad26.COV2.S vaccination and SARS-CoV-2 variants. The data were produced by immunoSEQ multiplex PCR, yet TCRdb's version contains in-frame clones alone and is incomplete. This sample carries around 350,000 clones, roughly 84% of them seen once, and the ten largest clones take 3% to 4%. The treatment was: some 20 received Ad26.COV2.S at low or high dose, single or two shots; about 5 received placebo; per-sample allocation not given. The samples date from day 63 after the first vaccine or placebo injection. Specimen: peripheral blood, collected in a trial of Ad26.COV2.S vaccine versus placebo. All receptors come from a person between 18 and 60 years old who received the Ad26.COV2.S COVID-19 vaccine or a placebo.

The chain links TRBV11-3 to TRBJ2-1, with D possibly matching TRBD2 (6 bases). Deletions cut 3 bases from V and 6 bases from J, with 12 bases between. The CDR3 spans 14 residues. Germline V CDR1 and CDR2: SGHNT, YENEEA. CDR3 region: CASSFPGLSNEQFF. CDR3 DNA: TGTGCCAGCAGCTTCCCGGGACTGTCCAATGAGCAGTTCTTC.

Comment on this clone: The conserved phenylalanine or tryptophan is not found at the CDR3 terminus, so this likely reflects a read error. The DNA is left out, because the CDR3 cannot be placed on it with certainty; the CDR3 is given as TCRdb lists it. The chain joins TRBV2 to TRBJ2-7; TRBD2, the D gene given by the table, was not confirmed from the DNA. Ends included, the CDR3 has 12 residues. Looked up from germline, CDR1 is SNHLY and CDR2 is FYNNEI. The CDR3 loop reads CASSYTTSGSSI.

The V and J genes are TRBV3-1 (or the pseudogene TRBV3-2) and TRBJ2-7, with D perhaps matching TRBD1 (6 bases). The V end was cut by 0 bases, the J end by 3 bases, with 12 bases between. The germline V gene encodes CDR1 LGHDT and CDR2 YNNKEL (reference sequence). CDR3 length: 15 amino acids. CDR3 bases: TGTGCCAGCAGCCAAGAAACAGGGTACGTCTACGAGCAGTACTTC. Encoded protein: CASSQETGYVYEQYF.

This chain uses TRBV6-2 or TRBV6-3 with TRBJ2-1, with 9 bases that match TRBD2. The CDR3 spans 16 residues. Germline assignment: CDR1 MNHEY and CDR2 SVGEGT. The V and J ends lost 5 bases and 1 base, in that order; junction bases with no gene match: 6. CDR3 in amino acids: CASSGRLAGSYNEQFF. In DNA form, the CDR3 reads TGTGCCAGCAGTGGCCGGCTAGCGGGGTCCTACAATGAGCAGTTCTTC.

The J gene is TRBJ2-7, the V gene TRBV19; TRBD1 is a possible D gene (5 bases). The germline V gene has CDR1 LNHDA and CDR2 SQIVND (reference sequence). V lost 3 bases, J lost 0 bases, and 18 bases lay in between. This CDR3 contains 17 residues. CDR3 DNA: TGTGCCAGTAGTATCCACGCCAGGGCAGCGATCTCCTACGAGCAGTACTTC. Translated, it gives CASSIHARAAISYEQYF.

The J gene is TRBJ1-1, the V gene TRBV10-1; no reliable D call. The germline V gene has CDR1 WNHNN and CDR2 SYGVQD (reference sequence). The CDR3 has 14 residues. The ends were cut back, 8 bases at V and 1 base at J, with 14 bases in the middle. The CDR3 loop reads CASAAGPANTEAFF. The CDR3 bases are TGCGCCAGCGCGGCCGGTCCGGCGAACACTGAAGCTTTCTTT.

CDR3 coding DNA: TGTGCCAGTAGTGACCAGCGGGGACCCTACGAGCAGTACTTC. As protein: CASSDQRGPYEQYF. The chain couples TRBV19 to TRBJ2-7; 7 bases are a match to TRBD2. CDR1 is LNHDA and CDR2 is SQIVND in the germline V gene (reference sequence). The CDR3 is made up of 14 amino acids. Losses at the gene ends were 5 bases for V and 2 bases for J; bases not matched to a gene: 6.

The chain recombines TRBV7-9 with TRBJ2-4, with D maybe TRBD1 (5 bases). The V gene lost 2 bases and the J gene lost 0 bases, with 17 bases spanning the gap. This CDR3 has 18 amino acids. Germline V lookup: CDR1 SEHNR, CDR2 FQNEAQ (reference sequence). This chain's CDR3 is CASSLMRDRSLAKNIQYF. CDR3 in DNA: TGTGCCAGCAGCTTAATGCGAGACAGATCCTTAGCCAAAAACATTCAGTACTTC.

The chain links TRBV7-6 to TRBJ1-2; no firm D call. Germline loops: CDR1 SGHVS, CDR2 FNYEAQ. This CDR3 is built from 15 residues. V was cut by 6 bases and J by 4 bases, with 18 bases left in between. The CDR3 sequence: CASRPGSHGAYGYTF. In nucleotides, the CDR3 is TGTGCCAGCAGGCCCGGGTCGCACGGAGCCTATGGCTACACCTTC.

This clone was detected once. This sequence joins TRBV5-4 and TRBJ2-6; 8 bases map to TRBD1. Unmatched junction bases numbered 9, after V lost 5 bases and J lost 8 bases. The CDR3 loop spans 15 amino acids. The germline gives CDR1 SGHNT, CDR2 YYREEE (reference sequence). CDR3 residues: CASSSGGVNTNVLTF. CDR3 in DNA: TGTGCCAGCAGTTCAGGGGGCGTGAACACCAACGTCCTGACTTTC.